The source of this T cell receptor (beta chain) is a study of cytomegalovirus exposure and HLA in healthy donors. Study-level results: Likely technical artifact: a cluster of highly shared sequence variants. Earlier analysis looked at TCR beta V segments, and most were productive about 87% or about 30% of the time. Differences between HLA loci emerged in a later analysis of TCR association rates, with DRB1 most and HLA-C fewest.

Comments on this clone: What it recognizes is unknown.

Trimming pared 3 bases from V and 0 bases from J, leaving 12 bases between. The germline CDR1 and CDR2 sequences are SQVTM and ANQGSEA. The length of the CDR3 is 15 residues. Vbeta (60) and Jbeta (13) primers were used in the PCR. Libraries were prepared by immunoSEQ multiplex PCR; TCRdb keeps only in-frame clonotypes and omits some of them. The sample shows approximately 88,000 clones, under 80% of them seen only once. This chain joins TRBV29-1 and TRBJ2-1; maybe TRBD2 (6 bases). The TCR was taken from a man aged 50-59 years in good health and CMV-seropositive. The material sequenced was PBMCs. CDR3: CSVDFGRSSYNEQFF. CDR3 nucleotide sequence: TGCAGCGTTGACTTCGGGAGAAGCTCCTACAATGAGCAGTTCTTC.